The rows below give T cell receptor beta chains drawn from one sample of a study of response to subunit inactivated influenza vaccine. Using its own MiXCR run on the RT-PCR reads, TCRdb lists one record per CDR3 protein. This sample has about 500,000 distinct CDR3 sequences, with under 8.5% found just once. The source was PBMCs from blood, collected around 2 years after vaccination. These receptors all come from a man aged 45-69 years who received an inactivated influenza vaccine. CDR3s include the opening cysteine and the closing phenylalanine or tryptophan. Each record gives: J gene, V gene, clone size, D gene, CDR3 DNA, CDR3 protein. A D gene is named only where the DNA matches it firmly. Where a row states a size, it is once, few, many or the class of an expanded clone; other rows omit it.

J: TRBJ2-5
V: TRBV12-3/TRBV12-4
size: NA
D: NA
DNA: TGTGCCAGCAGTTTAGCGCTTTCGGGGCGAGAGACCCAGTACTTC
CDR3: CASSLALSGRETQYF

J: TRBJ1-2
V: TRBV12-3/TRBV12-4
size: many
D: NA
DNA: TGTGCCAGCAGTTTAGCGAGGATATTCAACTATGGCTACACCTTC
CDR3: CASSLARIFNYGYTF

J: TRBJ1-6
V: TRBV11-2
size: many
D: TRBD1
DNA: TGTGCCAGCAGCTTGGTGTTACAGGGGAATAATTCACCCCTCCACTTT
CDR3: CASSLVLQGNNSPLHF

J: TRBJ2-1
V: TRBV4-2
size: many
D: NA
DNA: TGTGCCAGCAGCCAAAAGGGGAGAGGGGACGCGCAGTTCTTC
CDR3: CASSQKGRGDAQFF

J: TRBJ2-7
V: TRBV20-1
size: NA
D: TRBD1
DNA: TGCAGTGCTCTCCGGGACAGGGCCCCCTACGAGCAGTACTTC
CDR3: CSALRDRAPYEQYF

J: TRBJ2-1
V: TRBV27
size: few
D: NA
DNA: TGTGCCAGCAGTTTACTAGGAACCACACAGAATGAGCAGTTCTTC
CDR3: CASSLLGTTQNEQFF

J: TRBJ2-3
V: TRBV7-8
size: many
D: TRBD2
DNA: TGTGCCAGCAGCTTAGTTGGCGGGAGCCCAGATACGCAGTATTTT
CDR3: CASSLVGGSPDTQYF

J: TRBJ2-3
V: TRBV7-9
size: few
D: NA
DNA: TGTGCCAGCAGCCCCCGGCAGGGGCCGTCTAGCACAGATACGCAGTATTTT
CDR3: CASSPRQGPSSTDTQYF

J: TRBJ2-5
V: TRBV2
size: few
D: TRBD2
DNA: TGTGCCAGCAGTGAAGGACTAGCGGGGGGCCCCGTCTTC
CDR3: CASSEGLAGGPVF

J: TRBJ2-7
V: TRBV6-5
size: NA
D: NA
DNA: TGTGCCAGCAGTTACGCCCTAGCAGGAGGGCCCCACGAGCAGTACTTC
CDR3: CASSYALAGGPHEQYF

J: TRBJ2-2
V: TRBV12-3/TRBV12-4
size: few
D: TRBD1
DNA: TGTGCCAGCGTTGGACAGGGTGAGAACACCGGGGAGCTGTTTTTT
CDR3: CASVGQGENTGELFF

J: TRBJ1-2
V: TRBV9
size: NA
D: TRBD1
DNA: TGTGCCAGCAGCGCCATGACAGGGCCGGGGTATGGCTACACCTTC
CDR3: CASSAMTGPGYGYTF

J: TRBJ2-7
V: TRBV11-2
size: few
D: NA
DNA: TGTGCCAGCAGCTTAGAACAGGGCGGTACCTACGAGCAGTACTTC
CDR3: CASSLEQGGTYEQYF

J: TRBJ2-3
V: TRBV5-1
size: few
D: NA
DNA: TGCGCCAGCAGCCCGGGAGAGGAGACAGATACGCAGTATTTT
CDR3: CASSPGEETDTQYF

J: TRBJ2-5
V: TRBV10-3
size: many
D: NA
DNA: TGTGCCATCGGACAAAACCAAGAGACCCAGTACTTC
CDR3: CAIGQNQETQYF

J: TRBJ2-1
V: TRBV24-1
size: NA
D: NA
DNA: TGTGCCACCAGTGATTCGCGGGGGCAGGGGGGAATCAATGAGCAGTTCTTC
CDR3: CATSDSRGQGGINEQFF

J: TRBJ2-5
V: TRBV5-1
size: few
D: NA
DNA: TGCGCCAGCAAACGGGGCGGGTCGACCCAAGAGACCCAGTACTTC
CDR3: CASKRGGSTQETQYF

J: TRBJ1-1
V: TRBV2
size: NA
D: NA
DNA: TGTGCCAGCAGCCAGGGTAAGGGCACTGAAGCTTTCTTT
CDR3: CASSQGKGTEAFF

J: TRBJ2-3
V: TRBV6-1
size: NA
D: TRBD2
DNA: TGTGCCAGCATGATGGGGGGGTCATCAGATACGCAGTATTTT
CDR3: CASMMGGSSDTQYF

J: TRBJ1-1
V: TRBV20-1
size: many
D: TRBD1
DNA: TGCAGTGCTAGAGATCTGAGGGGGCAGGGCTACCATTTCACTGAAGCTTTCTTT
CDR3: CSARDLRGQGYHFTEAFF

J: TRBJ2-1
V: TRBV7-8
size: NA
D: TRBD1
DNA: TGTGCCAGCAGCACATCGTTGACAGGGGTCAACTACAATGAGCAGTTCTTC
CDR3: CASSTSLTGVNYNEQFF

J: TRBJ2-6
V: TRBV20-1
size: few
D: NA
DNA: TGCAGTGCTAGAGACGGGACAGCCAACGTCCTGACTTTC
CDR3: CSARDGTANVLTF

J: TRBJ1-2
V: TRBV6-6
size: NA
D: TRBD1
DNA: TGTGCCAGCAGTCCGCCTGGACAGGGATCGACCTTC
CDR3: CASSPPGQGSTF

J: TRBJ1-1
V: TRBV20-1
size: many
D: NA
DNA: TGCAGTGCTAAGGTCAGGGGCTGGAACACTGAAGCTTTCTTT
CDR3: CSAKVRGWNTEAFF

J: TRBJ2-7
V: TRBV6-5
size: many
D: NA
DNA: TGTGCCAGCAGTTACCAACAGGGTAACTACGAGCAGTACTTC
CDR3: CASSYQQGNYEQYF

J: TRBJ1-1
V: TRBV14
size: NA
D: NA
DNA: TGTGCCAGCAGCGGAGGGACGGCCGCTGAAGCTTTCTTT
CDR3: CASSGGTAAEAFF

J: TRBJ2-5
V: TRBV7-2
size: many
D: NA
DNA: TGTGCCAGCAGCTTATTACACCAAGAGACCCAGTACTTC
CDR3: CASSLLHQETQYF

J: TRBJ1-4
V: TRBV12-3/TRBV12-4
size: many
D: NA
DNA: TGTGCCAGCAGTTTACATGGGGCGAATGAAAAACTGTTTTTT
CDR3: CASSLHGANEKLFF

J: TRBJ2-7
V: TRBV20-1
size: NA
D: TRBD2
DNA: TGCAGTGCTAGAGATTCTGGGGGTCAGACTAGCGGGAGACTCTACGAGCAGTACTTC
CDR3: CSARDSGGQTSGRLYEQYF

J: TRBJ2-4
V: TRBV6-1
size: NA
D: TRBD2
DNA: TGTGCCAGCGGCGGTGGGGGGGTAGCCAAAAACATTCAGTACTTC
CDR3: CASGGGGVAKNIQYF